The T cell receptor beta chain described here comes from a study of OX40 agonist ivuxolimab in advanced cancers. For the wider study: Ivuxolimab was an agonistic, fully human IgG2 monoclonal antibody directed against OX40 (CD134), a costimulatory receptor. Intravenous ivuxolimab was administered to patients every 2 weeks at six dose levels: 0.01, 0.1, 0.3, 1.5, 3 and 10 mg/kg. Among the 52 dose-escalation patients, approximately 20 had hepatocellular carcinoma, about 15 melanoma, 9 renal cell carcinoma and 9 head and neck cancer. In the dose-escalation cohort, 82.7% of patients were male, and the mean age was around 60 years, with a range of roughly 20 to 85. Patients were allowed to have had prior anti-PD-1, anti-PD-L1 or anti-CTLA-4 therapy, and 40% of the dose-escalation patients had previously received checkpoint inhibitors. Partial responses were achieved by three dose-escalation patients, of whom one had hepatocellular carcinoma and two had cutaneous melanoma. Peripheral TCRbeta sequencing aimed to test whether ivuxolimab altered TCR sequence diversity and caused clonal T-cell expansion. The paper describes the monotherapy dose-escalation part (N = 52 patients) of the phase I trial of ivuxolimab.

Overall results and qualifications from the work: On average, CD8+ T cells showed more expanded clones than CD4+ T cells after ivuxolimab. Clonal expansion of both CD4+ and CD8+ blood T cells was observed from baseline to week 6 at doses 0.1 to 3.0 mg/kg. The antigen specificity of the peripheral T cells that underwent clonal expansion was not determined. Low levels of normalized T-cell clonal expansion were also seen in some patients who did not respond. In partial responders in the 0.1-3.0 mg/kg groups, normalized peripheral clonal expansion was found to be among the lowest, especially among CD8+ T cells.

For sequencing of the TCRbeta CDR3 region, genomic DNA was extracted from the sorted cells. The immunoSEQ Assay was used to sequence the TCRbeta CDR3 regions. TCRdb provides this immuneACCESS table in a form limited to in-frame rearrangements. Some clones are lacking; in checked studies, under half of them reflect an unresolved V gene, and why the rest are absent is not known. Within this sample are some 50,000 clones, with about 89% of them counted one time only. The ten largest clones add up to roughly 12% of the sample. To note about this clone: Its antigen specificity is not known. Base qualities are missing; no much larger clone stands one base away.

The junction carries 11 bases between V and J, which are trimmed by 4 bases and 0 bases respectively. Its CDR3 holds 14 amino acids, cysteine through phenylalanine. Only the CDR3 DNA is retained, 42 bases long and in frame from the first base. The germline V gene (reference sequence) sets CDR1 to GTSNPN and CDR2 to SVGIG. Patients with a history of autoimmune disease or receiving systemic immunosuppression were excluded from the trial. Peripheral blood for TCR sequencing was collected from all dose cohorts at baseline, on cycle 4 day 1, and on cycle 7 day 1. The samples were taken from a phase I, first-in-human, multicenter, open-label dose-escalation trial of ivuxolimab. Adults with locally advanced or metastatic melanoma, renal cell carcinoma, hepatocellular carcinoma or head and neck squamous cell carcinoma were enrolled in the trial. Before TCR sequencing, CD4+ T cells and CD8+ T cells were sorted from peripheral blood as separate populations.

The sequence links TRBV30 to TRBJ2-3; the D gene identity is not certain. The receptor's source is an adult with an advanced solid tumor such as melanoma, head and neck, liver or kidney cancer. Sequences were derived from CD4+ or CD8+ T cells sorted from blood, sampled in a trial of the OX40 agonist ivuxolimab. The CDR3 in this case is CAWTSVSSTDTQYF. The DNA sequence is as follows: TGTGCCTGGACCTCAGTTTCTAGCACAGATACGCAGTATTTT.